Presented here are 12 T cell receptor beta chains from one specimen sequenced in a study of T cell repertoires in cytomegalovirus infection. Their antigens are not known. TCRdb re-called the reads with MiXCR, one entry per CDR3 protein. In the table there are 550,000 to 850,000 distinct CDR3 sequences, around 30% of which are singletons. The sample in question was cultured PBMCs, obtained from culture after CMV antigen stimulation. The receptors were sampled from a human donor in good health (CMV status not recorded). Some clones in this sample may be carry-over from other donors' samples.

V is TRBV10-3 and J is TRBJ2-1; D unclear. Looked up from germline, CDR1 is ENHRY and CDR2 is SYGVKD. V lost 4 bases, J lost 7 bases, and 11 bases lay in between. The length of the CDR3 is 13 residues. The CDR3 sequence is CAISVVILNEQFF. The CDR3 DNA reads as TGTGCCATCAGTGTAGTCATCCTGAATGAGCAGTTCTTC.

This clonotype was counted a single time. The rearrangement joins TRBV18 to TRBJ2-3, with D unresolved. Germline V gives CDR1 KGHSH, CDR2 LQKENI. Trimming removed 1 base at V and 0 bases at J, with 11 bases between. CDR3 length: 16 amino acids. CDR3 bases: TGTGCCAGCTCACCACTTCTCGTCGATAGCACAGATACGCAGTATTTT. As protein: CASSPLLVDSTDTQYF. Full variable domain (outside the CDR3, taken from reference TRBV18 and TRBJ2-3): NAGVMQNPRHLVRRRGQEARLRCSPMKGHSHVYWYRQLPEEGLKFMVYLQKENIIDESGMPKERFSAEFPKEGPSILRIQQVVRGDSAAYFCASSPLLVDSTDTQYFGPGTRLTVL.

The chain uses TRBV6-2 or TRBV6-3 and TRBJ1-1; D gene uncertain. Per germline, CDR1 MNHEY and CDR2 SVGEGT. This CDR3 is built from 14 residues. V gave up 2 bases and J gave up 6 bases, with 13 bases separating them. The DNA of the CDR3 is TGTGCCAGCAGTTACGCGGCAGGATGGGCTGAAGCTTTCTTT. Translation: CASSYAAGWAEAFF.

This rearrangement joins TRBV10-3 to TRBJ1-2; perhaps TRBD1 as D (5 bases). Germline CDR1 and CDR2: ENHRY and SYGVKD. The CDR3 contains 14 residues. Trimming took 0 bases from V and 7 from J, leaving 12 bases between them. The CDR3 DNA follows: TGTGCCATCAGTGAGTCGTCAGGGTCAGGTGGCTACACCTTC. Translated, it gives CAISESSGSGGYTF.

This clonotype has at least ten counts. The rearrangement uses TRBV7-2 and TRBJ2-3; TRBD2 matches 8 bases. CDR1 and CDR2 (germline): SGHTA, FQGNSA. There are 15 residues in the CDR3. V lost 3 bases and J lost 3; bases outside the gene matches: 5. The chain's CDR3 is CASSLSGSSTDTQYF. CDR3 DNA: TGTGCCAGCAGCTTGAGCGGGAGCTCGACAGATACGCAGTATTTT.

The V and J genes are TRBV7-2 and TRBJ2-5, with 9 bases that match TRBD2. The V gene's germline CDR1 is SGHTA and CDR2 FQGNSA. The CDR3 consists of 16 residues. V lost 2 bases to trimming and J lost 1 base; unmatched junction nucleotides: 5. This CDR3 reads CASSLSVAGVQETQYF. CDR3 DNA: TGTGCCAGCAGCTTATCTGTAGCGGGGGTCCAAGAGACCCAGTACTTC.

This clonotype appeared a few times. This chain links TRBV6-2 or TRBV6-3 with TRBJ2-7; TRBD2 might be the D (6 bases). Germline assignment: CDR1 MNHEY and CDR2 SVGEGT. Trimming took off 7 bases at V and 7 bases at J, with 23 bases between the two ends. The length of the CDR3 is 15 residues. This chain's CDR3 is CASIPRGALRREQYF. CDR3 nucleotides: TGTGCCAGCATCCCCCGCGGGGCCCTGAGGCGGGAGCAGTACTTC.

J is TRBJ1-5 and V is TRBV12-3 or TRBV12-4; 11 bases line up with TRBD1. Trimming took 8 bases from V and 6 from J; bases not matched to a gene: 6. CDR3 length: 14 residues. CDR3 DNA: TGTGCCAGCTGCGGGACAGGGGGGGGTCAGCCCCAGCATTTT. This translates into CASCGTGGGQPQHF.

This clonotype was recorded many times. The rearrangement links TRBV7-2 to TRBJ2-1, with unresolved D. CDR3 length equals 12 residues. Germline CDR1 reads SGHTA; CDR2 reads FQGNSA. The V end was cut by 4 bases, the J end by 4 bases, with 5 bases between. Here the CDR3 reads CASSSNYNEQFF. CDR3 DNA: TGTGCCAGCAGCTCTAATTACAATGAGCAGTTCTTC.

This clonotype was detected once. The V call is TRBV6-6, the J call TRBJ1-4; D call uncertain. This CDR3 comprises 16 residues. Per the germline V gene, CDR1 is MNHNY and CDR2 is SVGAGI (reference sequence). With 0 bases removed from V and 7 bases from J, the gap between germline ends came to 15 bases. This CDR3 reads CASSYSVEGEGEKLFF. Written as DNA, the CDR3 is TGTGCCAGCAGTTACTCGGTGGAGGGCGAAGGTGAAAAACTGTTTTTT.

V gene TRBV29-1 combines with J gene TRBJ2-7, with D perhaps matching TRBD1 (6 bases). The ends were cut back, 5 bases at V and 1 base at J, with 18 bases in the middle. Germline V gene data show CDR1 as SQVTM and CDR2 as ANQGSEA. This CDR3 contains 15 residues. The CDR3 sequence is CSVHNREGNSYEQYF. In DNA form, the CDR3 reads TGCAGCGTTCACAACAGGGAAGGGAATTCCTACGAGCAGTACTTC.

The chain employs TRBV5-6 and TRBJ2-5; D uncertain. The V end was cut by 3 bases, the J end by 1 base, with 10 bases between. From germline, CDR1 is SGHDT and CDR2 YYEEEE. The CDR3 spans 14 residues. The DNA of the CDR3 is TGTGCCAGCAGCTCCGACCTAAGCCAAGAGACCCAGTACTTC. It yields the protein CASSSDLSQETQYF. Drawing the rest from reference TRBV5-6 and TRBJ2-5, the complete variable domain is DAGVTQSPTHLIKTRGQQVTLRCSPKSGHDTVSWYQQALGQGPQFIFQYYEEEERQRGNFPDRFSGHQFPNYSSELNVNALLLGDSALYLCASSSDLSQETQYFGPGTRLLVL.